This T cell receptor beta chain was recorded in a study of PD-1 blockade in classical Hodgkin lymphoma. This CDR3 contains 13 residues. The germline gives CDR1 MNHEY, CDR2 SVGAGI. The V segment lost 6 bases and the J segment 6 bases; nucleotides outside the gene matches: 7. No patient escaped relapse after autologous stem cell transplantation, and brentuximab vedotin exposure varied. Relapsed/refractory classical Hodgkin lymphoma patients had complete, partial or progressive responses. Study-level points and caveats: Relative to healthy donors, newly diagnosed patients reportedly had lower baseline TCR diversity, which was reported as lower still in relapsed/refractory patients. Newly diagnosed patients and complete responders had comparable diversity at baseline.

The table came from immunoSEQ multiplex PCR; TCRdb's copy has only in-frame clones and leaves some out. The sample includes 45,000 or so clones, around 72% of them seen just once. Points on this clone: The antigen is undetermined.

The chain joins TRBV6-5 to TRBJ1-1, with TRBD1 identical over 7 bases. The specimen was peripheral blood mononuclear cells (PBMCs), collected at baseline. The receptor was derived from a human donor with classical Hodgkin lymphoma. CDR3 sequence (DNA): TGTGCCAGCAGAACGACAGGGCTCTCTGAAGCTTTCTTT. Translating it yields CASRTTGLSEAFF.